The 23 T cell receptor beta chains below come from one sample, sequenced in a study of blood T cell repertoires in COVID-19. Using immunoSEQ multiplex PCR, the repertoire was profiled, and TCRdb retains in-frame clones only, with some absent. Of around 140,000 clones listed, around 83% are singletons. Sequenced material: peripheral blood. These receptors came from a man in his 60s with active or convalescent COVID-19.

The chain uses TRBV27 and TRBJ1-5; 8 bases map to TRBD1. The CDR3 covers 15 residues. Per germline, CDR1 MNHEY and CDR2 SMNVEV (reference sequence). The V segment lost 6 bases and the J segment 6 bases; nucleotides outside the gene matches: 10. This chain's CDR3 is CASSQAQGGGQPQHF. DNA for the CDR3: TGTGCCAGCAGCCAAGCACAGGGGGGAGGTCAGCCCCAGCATTTT.

The table lists this clone with a few counts. J is TRBJ1-2 and V is TRBV4-3; TRBD1 matches at 7 bases. Germline CDR1 reads LGHNA; CDR2 reads YSLEER. V gave up 4 bases and J gave up 3 bases; unmatched junction bases: 11. The CDR3 runs 16 residues. In nucleotides, the CDR3 is TGCGCCAGCAGCCCCCTGTCAGGGGGATCGCACTATGGCTACACCTTC. Its protein product is CASSPLSGGSHYGYTF.

The gene calls are TRBV7-9 and TRBJ2-1; 7 nucleotides match TRBD1. The CDR3 length is 15 residues. Germline V CDR1 and CDR2: SEHNR, FQNEAQ (reference sequence). The V segment lost 5 bases and the J segment 4 bases; nucleotides outside the gene matches: 8. CDR3: CASSPGTDLYNEQFF. The CDR3 DNA reads TGTGCCAGCAGCCCCGGGACAGACCTGTACAATGAGCAGTTCTTC.

The chain carries TRBV27 and TRBJ2-7, with 8 bases identical to TRBD1. The CDR3 length is 15 residues. Trimming removed 2 bases from V and 0 bases from J; junction bases left unmatched: 3. Germline loops: CDR1 MNHEY, CDR2 SMNVEV (reference sequence). The CDR3 spells CASSLRTGNSYEQYV. The CDR3 bases are TGTGCCAGCAGTTTAAGGACAGGGAACTCCTACGAGCAGTACGTC.

With respect to this clone: The junction does not match germline at one end; this may be a read error. The chain has TRBV6-2 or TRBV6-3 and TRBJ1-2; TRBD1 matches at 7 bases. Germline CDR1 MNHEY, CDR2 SVGEGT. CDR3 length: 17 amino acids. As DNA, the CDR3 is TGTGCCAGCAATTACCCTCCCCGGGACAGCACAAACTATGGCTACACCTTC. Translated: CASNYPPRDSTNYGYTF.

This clone was picked up a small number of times. The chain combines TRBV19 with TRBJ1-2; 9 bases map to TRBD1. Germline values: CDR1 LNHDA, CDR2 SQIVND (reference sequence). Germline trimming cut 4 bases from V and 1 base from J; bases unmatched to any gene: 4. This CDR3 contains 15 residues. CDR3 amino acids: CASSRTGERNYGYTF. CDR3 nucleotide sequence: TGTGCCAGTAGTAGGACAGGGGAACGTAACTATGGCTACACCTTC.

The chain recombines TRBV4-3 with TRBJ2-1, with D hard to call. The V gene lost 0 bases and the J gene lost 0 bases, with 9 bases spanning the gap. The CDR3 totals 16 residues. Germline loops: CDR1 LGHNA, CDR2 YSLEER. CDR3 region: CASSQDGRISYNEQFF. The CDR3 DNA is TGCGCCAGCAGCCAAGATGGCAGAATCTCCTACAATGAGCAGTTCTTC.

This clone was seen a single time. The genes are TRBV27 and TRBJ1-2; 7 nucleotides match TRBD1. Trimming took 8 bases from V and 6 from J; bases not matched to a gene: 9. Germline V gene sequence: CDR1 MNHEY, CDR2 SMNVEV (reference sequence). The CDR3 consists of 13 residues. The CDR3 sequence: CASRIGTADGYTF. CDR3 DNA sequence: TGTGCCAGCCGGATCGGGACAGCGGATGGCTACACCTTC.

The V and J genes are TRBV7-8 and TRBJ2-3; 12 positions match TRBD2. The CDR3 is 15 amino acids. The germline CDR1 and CDR2 sequences are SGHVS and FQNEAQ. Trimming took 4 bases from V and 3 from J; bases not matched to a gene: 2. This CDR3 is CASSSGTSGTDTQYF. CDR3 DNA: TGTGCCAGCAGCTCCGGGACTAGCGGGACAGATACGCAGTATTTT.

This chain uses TRBV30 with TRBJ1-2, with D perhaps TRBD1 (5 bases). Deletions cut 0 bases from V and 8 bases from J, with 16 bases between. There are 14 residues in the CDR3. Germline V gives CDR1 GTSNPN, CDR2 SVGIG (reference sequence). In DNA form, the CDR3 reads TGTGCCTGGAGTGTAAGGGGTTGGGATAGCGGCTACACCTTC. Its protein product is CAWSVRGWDSGYTF.

The V gene is TRBV4-3, the J gene TRBJ2-5; 10 bases fit TRBD1. The CDR3 runs 16 residues. The germline gives CDR1 LGHNA, CDR2 YSLEER. The J segment lost 5 bases and the V segment lost 0 bases, leaving 6 bases of the junction unmatched. DNA for the CDR3: TGCGCCAGCAGCCAAGACCCGGGACAGGGGATGGAGACCCAGTACTTC. It codes for CASSQDPGQGMETQYF.

CDR3 DNA sequence: TGTGCCAGCAGTTTATGGGCTAGCGGGAGCACAGATACGCAGTATTTT. Translating it yields CASSLWASGSTDTQYF. The chain employs TRBV27 and TRBJ2-3, with 8 positions matching TRBD2. Unmatched junction bases numbered 3, after V lost 1 base and J lost 0 bases. CDR1 is MNHEY, CDR2 SMNVEV, per germline (reference sequence). The CDR3 consists of 16 residues.

This sequence joins TRBV7-2 and TRBJ1-3; D ambiguous. The V end was cut by 1 base, the J end by 0 bases, with 10 bases between. Germline V gives CDR1 SGHTA, CDR2 FQGNSA. The CDR3 has 16 amino acids. The CDR3 loop reads CASSLEPASSGNTIYF. Written as DNA, the CDR3 is TGTGCCAGCAGCTTAGAGCCCGCAAGCTCTGGAAACACCATATATTTT.

This clone occurred once. The rearrangement joins TRBV4-3 to TRBJ2-3, with 8 bases lining up with TRBD2. CDR3 size: 17 residues. CDR1 is LGHNA, CDR2 YSLEER, per germline. The trim removed 1 base at V and 3 bases at J, leaving 9 bases unmatched. Here the CDR3 DNA reads TGCGCCAGCAGCCAAGCTCCCCCAGCGGGGGAAACAGATACGCAGTATTTT. It codes for CASSQAPPAGETDTQYF.

The chain recombines TRBV7-2 with TRBJ2-5, with D possibly being TRBD2 (6 bases). V lost 8 bases to trimming and J lost 5 bases, with 15 bases between them. CDR3 length equals 13 residues. Looked up from germline, CDR1 is SGHTA and CDR2 is FQGNSA. CDR3 nucleotide sequence: TGTGCCAGCGGCGGGGTCCCATGGGAGACCCAGTACTTC. Its translation is CASGGVPWETQYF.

The chain employs TRBV5-1 and TRBJ2-5; 10 bases align to TRBD2. After removal of 4 bases from V and 1 base from J, the junction contained 7 bases not matched to a gene. The CDR3 has 16 residues. Germline CDR1 is SGHRS and CDR2 is YFSETQ. The CDR3 sequence is CASSLGASGGQETQYF. Here the CDR3 DNA reads TGCGCCAGCAGCCTCGGGGCTAGCGGGGGCCAAGAGACCCAGTACTTC.

The rearrangement joins TRBV28 to TRBJ2-7, with D possibly matching TRBD1 (5 bases). Per the germline V gene, CDR1 is MDHEN and CDR2 is SYDVKM. The CDR3 sequence is 11 residues long. V lost 10 bases and J lost 6, with 13 bases in between. CDR3 in amino acids: CAIAQGGEQYV. As DNA, the CDR3 is TGTGCCATCGCGCAGGGCGGCGAGCAGTACGTC.

This clone was detected once. V gene TRBV19 combines with J gene TRBJ2-7; 10 bases are a match to TRBD1. The CDR3 loop spans 13 amino acids. V shed 7 bases, J shed 5 bases, and the junction held 5 bases outside the gene matches. CDR1 LNHDA and CDR2 SQIVND come from the germline V gene (reference sequence). The CDR3 nucleotides are TGTGCCAGTAAGTGGACAGGGGGAAACGAGCAGTACTTC. Translated: CASKWTGGNEQYF.

Of note for this clone: In the same sample, other DNA sequences code for this CDR3. V usage is TRBV18 and J usage is TRBJ1-1; D ambiguous. Germline V gene sequence: CDR1 KGHSH, CDR2 LQKENI. This CDR3 is 14 amino acids long. V gave up 1 base and J gave up 1 base, with 7 bases separating them. CDR3 DNA: TGTGCCAGCTCACCACTCCAGGAGAACACTGAAGCTTTCTTT. Translated, it gives CASSPLQENTEAFF.

J is TRBJ2-2 and V is TRBV7-8; 7 positions match TRBD1. The ends lost 4 bases at V and 0 bases at J; junction bases unmatched: 8. CDR1 is SGHVS and CDR2 is FQNEAQ in the germline V gene. The CDR3 spans 17 residues. This chain's CDR3 is CASSSISGGTNTGELFF. The CDR3 DNA is TGTGCCAGCAGCTCTATTTCAGGGGGAACGAACACCGGGGAGCTGTTTTTT. Full variable domain (rest looked up from reference TRBV7-8 and TRBJ2-2): GAGVSQSPRYKVAKRGQDVALRCDPISGHVSLFWYQQALGQGPEFLTYFQNEAQLDKSGLPSDRFFAERPEGSVSTLKIQRTQQEDSAVYLCASSSISGGTNTGELFFGEGSRLTVL.

The V call is TRBV2, the J call TRBJ1-2; 8 bases match TRBD1. Germline V gene lookup returns CDR1 SNHLY and CDR2 FYNNEI. The CDR3 is 16 amino acids. The V and J ends lost 1 base and 7 bases, in that order; junction bases with no gene match: 11. The CDR3 DNA reads as TGTGCCAGCAGTGAAGGGTCTGGACAGGGCTTTTTTGGCTACACCTTC. It encodes CASSEGSGQGFFGYTF.

This clone has only a few counts. The genes are TRBV9 and TRBJ2-1; a possible D gene is TRBD2 (5 bases). V was pared by 2 bases and J by 9 bases, with 18 bases between. The germline V gene has CDR1 SGDLS and CDR2 YYNGEE. The CDR3 has 15 residues. CDR3 bases: TGTGCCAGCAGCGTTGCTGGGGTAATGAGCGGTGAGCAGTTCTTC. Its protein product is CASSVAGVMSGEQFF.

In this sample, this clone turned up once. The chain links TRBV5-4 to TRBJ1-1; D gene ambiguous. V was trimmed by 4 bases and J by 0 bases, leaving 13 bases between them. This CDR3 is built from 15 residues. The germline V gene encodes CDR1 SGHNT and CDR2 YYREEE (reference sequence). Written as DNA, the CDR3 is TGTGCCAGCAGCCCGGCCGCGGGGATGAACACTGAAGCTTTCTTT. Translation gives CASSPAAGMNTEAFF.